Following are 8 T cell receptor beta chains from one sample sequenced in a study of cytomegalovirus exposure and HLA in healthy donors. The PCR used 60 Vbeta and 13 Jbeta primers. TCRdb's copy holds only in-frame clones and misses some; the assay was immunoSEQ multiplex PCR. The table has hundreds of thousands of clones, approximately 88% seen once; the top ten hold approximately 0.71%. The sequencing sample was made of PBMCs. All receptors come from a boy aged 2 to 9 in good health and CMV-seronegative.

CDR3 nucleotide sequence: TGTGCCAGCAGTGGAAGGGGGAATAATTCACCCCTCCACTTT. Encoded protein: CASSGRGNNSPLHF. The chain is built from TRBV2 and TRBJ1-6; TRBD1 might be the D (6 bases). From germline, CDR1 is SNHLY and CDR2 FYNNEI. V was shortened by 4 bases and J by 5 bases, with 9 bases between the two germline ends. This CDR3 spans 14 amino acids.

This chain connects TRBV10-3 to TRBJ2-1; D gene ambiguous. Germline V gives CDR1 ENHRY, CDR2 SYGVKD. V lost 10 bases to trimming and J lost 7 bases, with 14 bases between them. The CDR3 covers 12 residues. CDR3 nucleotides: TGTGCCAAATTGGAAGACATGAATGAGCAGTTCTTC. As protein: CAKLEDMNEQFF.

V usage is TRBV5-1 and J usage is TRBJ1-1; D is unresolved. V gave up 0 bases and J gave up 0 bases, with 3 bases separating them. This CDR3 is built from 13 residues. Per the germline V gene, CDR1 is SGHRS and CDR2 is YFSETQ. Here the CDR3 reads CASSLELNTEAFF. In DNA, the CDR3 is TGCGCCAGCAGCTTGGAGCTGAACACTGAAGCTTTCTTT.

This clone was observed once. This chain links TRBV9 with TRBJ2-7; D is possibly TRBD1 (6 bases). V was clipped by 3 bases and J by 0 bases, with 16 bases between them. Germline V lookup: CDR1 SGDLS, CDR2 YYNGEE. This CDR3 is built from 16 residues. The CDR3 region has the DNA TGTGCCAGCAGCGGTAACGGGACATTTAACTCCTACGAGCAGTACTTC. This encodes CASSGNGTFNSYEQYF.

This chain joins TRBV5-5 and TRBJ2-3; no clear D gene. Germline V gene lookup returns CDR1 SGHKS and CDR2 YYEKEE (reference sequence). V lost 5 bases and J lost 2, with 18 bases in between. The CDR3 sequence is 16 residues long. CDR3 nucleotide sequence: TGTGCCAGCAGTTCACCCCGGGTCATGGTCACAGATACGCAGTATTTT. Amino acids: CASSSPRVMVTDTQYF.

This chain joins TRBV11-2 and TRBJ2-1; D might be TRBD2 (5 bases). The CDR3 loop spans 16 amino acids. CDR1 SGHAT and CDR2 FQNNGV come from the germline V gene. Deletions cut 5 bases from V and 8 bases from J, with 22 bases between. CDR3 protein: CASSPIGLATIDEQFF. The CDR3 region has the DNA TGTGCCAGCAGCCCGATCGGGCTAGCCACCATCGATGAGCAGTTCTTC.

This rearrangement joins TRBV19 to TRBJ1-2; 8 bases are a match to TRBD1. The germline gives CDR1 LNHDA, CDR2 SQIVND (reference sequence). J gave up 7 bases and V 3 bases, and 10 bases lay outside the gene matches. The CDR3 contains 15 residues. The CDR3 loop is CASSISQDRAGGYTF. The CDR3 bases are TGTGCCAGTAGTATTTCGCAGGACAGGGCGGGTGGCTACACCTTC.

DNA of the CDR3: TGTGCCAGCGAGGATACCGGGGAGCTGTTTTTT. As protein: CASEDTGELFF. This chain uses TRBV6-5 with TRBJ2-2; D is undetermined. This CDR3 spans 11 amino acids. V lost 8 bases and J lost 5, with 6 bases in between. Germline V CDR1 and CDR2: MNHEY, SVGAGI.